This T cell receptor (beta chain) was profiled in a study of identical twins. Findings and caveats of the study: High-abundance cord blood beta clonotypes had fewer insertions; memory repertoires showed none. Models underestimated TCR alpha sharing (out-of-frame) in monozygotic twins.

Trimming cost V 6 bases and J 1 base; bases outside gene matches: 9. Germline lookup yields CDR1 MNHNS and CDR2 SASEGT. This CDR3 contains 16 residues. TCRdb re-analysed the 5' RACE reads in MiXCR, keeping a single row per CDR3 protein. Of 450,000 or so distinct CDR3 sequences in the sample, roughly a quarter were seen once. Among all donors, each was a healthy Caucasian. This clonotype has just a few counts. What it binds is not known. These same records also appear under a second study, on T cells expressing NK-cell markers. Turning to that study: Underlying the TCR beta repertoires were sorted CD3+CD56+NKG2C+, CD3+CD56+NKG2C- and CD3+CD56-NKG2C+ T cells.

The J gene is TRBJ2-3, the V gene TRBV6-1, with TRBD1 matching 8 bases. The receptor's source is a woman aged 18-35 years in good health. Source material: CD4+ T cells sorted from blood. DNA of the CDR3: TGTGCCAGCAGCCTAGTCAGGGGGCTGGGCACAGATACGCAGTATTTT. Protein: CASSLVRGLGTDTQYF.